This T cell receptor (beta chain) was captured by sequencing in a study of lymphopenia after photon versus proton radiotherapy. CDR3 size: 17 residues. From germline, CDR1 is SGHRS and CDR2 YFSETQ. V trimming: 6 bases; J trimming: 0 bases; junction bases outside the gene matches: 9. As to this clone: The antigen remains undetermined.

The method was immunoSEQ multiplex PCR; TCRdb's version includes in-frame clones alone and lacks a portion of them. The repertoire holds roughly 67,000 clones, roughly 90% seen once, with approximately 2.9% in the top ten. Findings and caveats of the study: Proton therapy kept repertoires fairly stable, unlike photons, which gained effector/memory cells. Authors raise, but do not show, better survival with proton therapy.

The chain couples TRBV5-1 to TRBJ2-6; 7 nucleotides match TRBD2. Material: peripheral blood, obtained from a patient treated with photon-based radiotherapy. The TCR comes from a woman aged 70-85 years with pancreatic cancer. The CDR3 coding sequence is TGCGCCAGCACCCCCAGCGGGGTCTACTCTGGGGCCAACGTCCTGACTTTC. It yields the protein CASTPSGVYSGANVLTF.